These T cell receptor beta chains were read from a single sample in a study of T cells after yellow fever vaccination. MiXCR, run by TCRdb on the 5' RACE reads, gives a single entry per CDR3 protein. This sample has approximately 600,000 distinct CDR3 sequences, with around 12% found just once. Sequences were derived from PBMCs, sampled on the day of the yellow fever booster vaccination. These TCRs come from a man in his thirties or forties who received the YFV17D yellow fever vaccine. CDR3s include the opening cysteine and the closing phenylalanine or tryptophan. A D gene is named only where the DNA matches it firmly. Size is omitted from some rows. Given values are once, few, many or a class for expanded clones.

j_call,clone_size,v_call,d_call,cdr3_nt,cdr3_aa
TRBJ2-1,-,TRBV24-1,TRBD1,TGTGCCACCAGCGGACAGGGCAGGGAGAATGAGCAGTTCTTC,CATSGQGRENEQFF
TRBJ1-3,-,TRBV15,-,TGTGCCACCAGCAAAGACCGGGACATCTCTGGAAACACCATATATTTT,CATSKDRDISGNTIYF
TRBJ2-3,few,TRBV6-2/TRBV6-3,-,TGTGCCAGCAAAGGAGGGATTACCACAGATACGCAGTATTTT,CASKGGITTDTQYF
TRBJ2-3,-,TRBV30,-,TGTGCCTGGAGTCTACAGGGAGGCCGCACAGATACGCAGTATTTT,CAWSLQGGRTDTQYF
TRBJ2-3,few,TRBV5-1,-,TGCGCCAGCAGCTTGGACGGTGGGAGGCACTTGGATACGCAGTATTTT,CASSLDGGRHLDTQYF
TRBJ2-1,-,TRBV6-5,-,TGTGCCAGCAGTTACTCGTTAGTACCGTCGGGGGCTACCTACAATGAGCAGTTCTTC,CASSYSLVPSGATYNEQFF
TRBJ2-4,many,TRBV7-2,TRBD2,TGTGCCAGCAGCTTCAACTCGGGAGGGTCTAAAAACATTCAGTACTTC,CASSFNSGGSKNIQYF
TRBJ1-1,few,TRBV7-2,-,TGTGCCAGCAGCTTTGTAGGCGTATCGGACACTGAAGCTTTCTTT,CASSFVGVSDTEAFF
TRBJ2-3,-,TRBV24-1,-,TGTGCCACCAGTGCCGGGACTTCAAGCACAGATACGCAGTATTTT,CATSAGTSSTDTQYF
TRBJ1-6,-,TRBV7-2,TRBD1,TGTGCCAGCAGCTTGGGCCGGACAGGGCGCTATAATTCACCCCTCCACTTT,CASSLGRTGRYNSPLHF
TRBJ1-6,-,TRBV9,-,TGTGCCAGCTCTGGAGGACGGGACTATAATTCACCCCTCCACTTT,CASSGGRDYNSPLHF
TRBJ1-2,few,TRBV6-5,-,TGTGCCAGCAGTCCTACTAACTCAGGGGATCCCTATGGCTACACCTTC,CASSPTNSGDPYGYTF
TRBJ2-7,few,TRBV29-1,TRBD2,TGCAGCGTTGAAACTAGCGGGAGGGTGAACGAGCAGTACTTC,CSVETSGRVNEQYF
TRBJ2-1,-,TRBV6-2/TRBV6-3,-,TGTGCCAGCAACGAGCGGGCTCACAATGAGCAGTTCTTC,CASNERAHNEQFF
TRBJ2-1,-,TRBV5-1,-,TGCGCCAGCAGTTACGGGAGTATGGCCTACAATGAGCAGTTCTTC,CASSYGSMAYNEQFF
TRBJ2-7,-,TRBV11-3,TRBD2,TGTGCCAGCAGCCAATCTGCGGGAGTGACCGAGCAGTACTTC,CASSQSAGVTEQYF
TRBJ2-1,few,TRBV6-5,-,TGTGCCAGCAGTTACTCTGGCGGAAGCTCCTACAATGAGCAGTTCTTC,CASSYSGGSSYNEQFF
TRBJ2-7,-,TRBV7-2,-,TGTGCCAGCAGCTTAGCGCGATCACAGGTTGGCTCCTACGAGCAGTACTTC,CASSLARSQVGSYEQYF
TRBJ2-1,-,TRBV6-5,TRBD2,TGTGCCAGCCGACGAACTAGCGGGACCGAAAAAAATGAGCAGTTCTTC,CASRRTSGTEKNEQFF
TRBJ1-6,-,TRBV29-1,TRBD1,TGCAGCGTTCAAGAAGGACAGGCTATTAATTCACCCCTCCACTTT,CSVQEGQAINSPLHF
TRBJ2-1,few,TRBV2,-,TGTGCCAGCAATCAGGGTTACAATGAGCAGTTCTTC,CASNQGYNEQFF
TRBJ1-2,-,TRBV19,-,TGTGCCAGTAGTATAGTGTCGGTGGACTATGGCTACACCTTC,CASSIVSVDYGYTF
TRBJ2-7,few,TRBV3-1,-,TGTGCCAGCAGCCAACGACTGTCTGACGAGCAGTACTTC,CASSQRLSDEQYF
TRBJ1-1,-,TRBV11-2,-,TGTGCCAGCCTCTGGCGGGGGGAAGGGGAAGCTTTCTTT,CASLWRGEGEAFF
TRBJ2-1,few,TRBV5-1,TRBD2,TGCGCCAGCAGCACCGGGACTAGCGGGAGTTATAGCTACAATGAGCAGTTCTTC,CASSTGTSGSYSYNEQFF
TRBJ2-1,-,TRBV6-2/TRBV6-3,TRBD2,TGTGCCAGCAGTCCAGAGGCGGGAGATGGGAATGAGCAGTTCTTC,CASSPEAGDGNEQFF
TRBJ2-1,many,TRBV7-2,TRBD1,TGTGCCAGCAGCGCACAGGGGTACTACAATGAGCAGTTCTTC,CASSAQGYYNEQFF
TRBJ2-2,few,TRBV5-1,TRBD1,TGCGCCAGCAGCTTAACCGGGACAGCCACCGGGGAGCTGTTTTTT,CASSLTGTATGELFF
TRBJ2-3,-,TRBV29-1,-,TGCAGCGTTGAAGGGGTTACGCAGTATTTT,CSVEGVTQYF
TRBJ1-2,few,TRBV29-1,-,TGCAGCACACTTGGGGGACCTTTTAACTATGGCTACACCTTC,CSTLGGPFNYGYTF
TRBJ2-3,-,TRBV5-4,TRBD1,TGTGCCAGCAGGGCCACAGGGGCAGATACGCAGTATTTT,CASRATGADTQYF
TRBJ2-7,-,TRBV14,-,TGTGCCAGCAGCCAAGAAATGGGCATGGAGCAGTACTTC,CASSQEMGMEQYF
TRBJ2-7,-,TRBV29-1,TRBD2,TGCAGCGTTGAACTTAGCGGGAGGGCCGTCCACGAGCAGTACTTC,CSVELSGRAVHEQYF
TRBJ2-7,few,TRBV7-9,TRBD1,TGTGCCAGCAGCCCACCCCAGGGGGCCGATCGGGAGCAGTACTTC,CASSPPQGADREQYF
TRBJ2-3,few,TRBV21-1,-,TGTGCCAGCAGCAAAGACGGTGGCAGGGGCCCAGATACGCAGTATTTT,CASSKDGGRGPDTQYF
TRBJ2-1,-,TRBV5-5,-,TGTGCCAGCAGCCTTGAACACCTACTCTCCTACAATGAGCAGTTCTTC,CASSLEHLLSYNEQFF